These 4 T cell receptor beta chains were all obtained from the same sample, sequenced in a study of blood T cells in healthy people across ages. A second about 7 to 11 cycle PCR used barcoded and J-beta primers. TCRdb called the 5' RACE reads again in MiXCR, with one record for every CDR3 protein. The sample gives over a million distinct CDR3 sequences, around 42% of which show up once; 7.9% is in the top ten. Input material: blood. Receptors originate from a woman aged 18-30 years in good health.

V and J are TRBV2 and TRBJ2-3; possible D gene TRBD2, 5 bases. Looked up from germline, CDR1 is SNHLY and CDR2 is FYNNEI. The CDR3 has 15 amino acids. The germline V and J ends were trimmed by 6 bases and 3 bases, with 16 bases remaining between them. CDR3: CASRNRESRTDTQYF. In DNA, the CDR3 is TGTGCCAGCAGGAACCGGGAAAGCCGAACAGATACGCAGTATTTT.

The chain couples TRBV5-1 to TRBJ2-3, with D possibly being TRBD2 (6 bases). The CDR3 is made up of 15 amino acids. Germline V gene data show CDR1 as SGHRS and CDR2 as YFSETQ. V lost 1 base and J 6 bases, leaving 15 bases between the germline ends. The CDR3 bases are TGCGCCAGCAGCTTGCTGGTTGGGGGGTCGGATACGCAGTATTTT. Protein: CASSLLVGGSDTQYF.

The CDR3 sequence: CASSRGAPEYSPLHF. Written as DNA, the CDR3 is TGTGCCAGCAGTCGGGGCGCACCAGAGTATTCACCCCTCCACTTT. The V and J genes are TRBV6-5 and TRBJ1-6; perhaps TRBD1 as D (5 bases). Germline CDR1 is MNHEY and CDR2 is SVGAGI. V lost 5 bases to trimming and J lost 8 bases, with 16 bases between them. This CDR3 spans 15 amino acids.

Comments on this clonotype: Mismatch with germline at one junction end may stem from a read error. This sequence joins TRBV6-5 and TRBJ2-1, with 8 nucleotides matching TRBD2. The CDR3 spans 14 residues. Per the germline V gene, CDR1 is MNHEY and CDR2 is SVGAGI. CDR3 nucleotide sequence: TGTGCCAGCAATTACTCGACTAGCGTCCAGACCCAGTTCTTC. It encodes CASNYSTSVQTQFF.